This entry concerns a single T cell receptor beta chain. Its antigen remains unknown. Prepared TCR beta cDNA libraries contained unique molecular identifiers. cDNA molecules numbering about half a million came from approximately 1 to 10 million T cells. MiXCR, applied by TCRdb to the PCR reads, yields one record per CDR3 protein. Altogether 750,000 to 950,000 distinct CDR3 sequences are present, under 70% being singletons, with the ten largest covering approximately 4.4%. This sample is part of a study of post-analysis software for immune sequencing data. The CDR3 length is 20 residues. With 0 bases clipped from V and 0 bases from J, the junction kept 7 bases outside the gene matches. Germline V gene data show CDR1 as LNHNV and CDR2 as YYDKDF (reference sequence). General observations from the study: With TRBV5-6, TRBV5-1 and TRBV20-1 included, 5 or 6 TRBV segments were more frequent in patients than in controls. Samples from a shared batch, those prepared together, strongly co-clustered by F measure.

This TCR was recovered from a girl aged 10 to 17 with multiple sclerosis. Specimen: blood. V usage is TRBV15 and J usage is TRBJ2-1; TRBD2 agrees at 14 bases. The CDR3 nucleotides read TGTGCCACCAGCAGAGATCGGACTAGCGGGAGGCCGAGCTCCTACAATGAGCAGTTCTTC. Protein product: CATSRDRTSGRPSSYNEQFF.